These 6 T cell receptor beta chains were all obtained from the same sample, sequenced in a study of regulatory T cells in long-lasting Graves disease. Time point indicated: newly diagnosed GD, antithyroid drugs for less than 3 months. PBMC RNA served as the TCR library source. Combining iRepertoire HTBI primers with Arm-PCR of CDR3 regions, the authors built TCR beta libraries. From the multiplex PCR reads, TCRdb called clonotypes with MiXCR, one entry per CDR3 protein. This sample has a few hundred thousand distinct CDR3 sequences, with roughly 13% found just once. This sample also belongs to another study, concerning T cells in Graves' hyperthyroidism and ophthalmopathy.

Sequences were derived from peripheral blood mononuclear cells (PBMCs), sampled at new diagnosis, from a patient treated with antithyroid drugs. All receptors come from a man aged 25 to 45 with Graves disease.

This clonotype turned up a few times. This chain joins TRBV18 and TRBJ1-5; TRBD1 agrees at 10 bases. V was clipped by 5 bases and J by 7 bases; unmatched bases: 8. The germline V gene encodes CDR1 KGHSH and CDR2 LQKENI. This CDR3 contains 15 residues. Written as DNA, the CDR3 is TGTGCCAGCTCAACGACAGGGGGCTCGAGACAGCCCCAGCATTTT. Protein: CASSTTGGSRQPQHF.

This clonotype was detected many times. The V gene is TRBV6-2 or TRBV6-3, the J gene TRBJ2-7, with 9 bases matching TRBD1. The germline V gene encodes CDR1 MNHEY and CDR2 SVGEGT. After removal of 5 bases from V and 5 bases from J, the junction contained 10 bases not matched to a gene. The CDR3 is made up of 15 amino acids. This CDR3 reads CASSRTGTGNHEQYF. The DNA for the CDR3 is TGTGCCAGCAGTCGAACCGGGACAGGGAACCACGAGCAGTACTTC.

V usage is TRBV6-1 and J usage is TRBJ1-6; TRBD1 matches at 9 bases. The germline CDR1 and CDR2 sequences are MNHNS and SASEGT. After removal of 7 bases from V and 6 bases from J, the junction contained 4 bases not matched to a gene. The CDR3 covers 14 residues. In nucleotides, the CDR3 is TGTGCCAGCACTACAGGGGGCAGTAATTCACCCCTCCACTTT. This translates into CASTTGGSNSPLHF.

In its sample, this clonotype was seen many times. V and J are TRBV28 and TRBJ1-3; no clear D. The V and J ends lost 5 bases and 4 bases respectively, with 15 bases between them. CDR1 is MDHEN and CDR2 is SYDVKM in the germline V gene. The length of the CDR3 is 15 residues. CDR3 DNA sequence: TGTGCCAGCAGTCCCCCAGGTTTCCAAGGAAACACCATATATTTT. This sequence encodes CASSPPGFQGNTIYF.

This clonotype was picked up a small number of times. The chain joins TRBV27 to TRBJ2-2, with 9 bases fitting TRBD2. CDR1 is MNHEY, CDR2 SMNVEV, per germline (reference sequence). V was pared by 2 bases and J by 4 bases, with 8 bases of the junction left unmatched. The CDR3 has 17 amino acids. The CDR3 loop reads CASSLRAGGPGTGELFF. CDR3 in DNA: TGTGCCAGCAGTTTAAGGGCGGGAGGGCCGGGCACCGGGGAGCTGTTTTTT.

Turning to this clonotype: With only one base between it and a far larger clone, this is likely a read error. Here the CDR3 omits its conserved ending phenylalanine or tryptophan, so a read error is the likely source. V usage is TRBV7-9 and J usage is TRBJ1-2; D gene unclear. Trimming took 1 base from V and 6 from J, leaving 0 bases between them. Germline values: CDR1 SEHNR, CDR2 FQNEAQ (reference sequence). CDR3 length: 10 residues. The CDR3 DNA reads TGTGCCAGCAGCTTAGATGGCTACACCTCC. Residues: CASSLDGYTS.